This T cell receptor (beta chain) was recorded in a study of post-analysis software for immune sequencing data. Study details: Patients had relapsing-remitting, secondary progressive or progressive-relapsing multiple sclerosis; some lacked subtype.

CDR1 is SNHLY, CDR2 FYNNEI, per germline. This CDR3 comprises 18 residues. Trimming took 5 bases from V and 0 from J; bases not matched to a gene: 10. About this clonotype: Its antigen is not identified.

The TCR beta cDNA libraries carried unique molecular identifiers. There were roughly 0.95 to 10 million T cells, and roughly 0.5 million cDNA molecules came from them. Each CDR3 protein gets one entry after TCRdb re-called the PCR reads with MiXCR. The repertoire has 820,000 or so distinct CDR3 sequences, about 53% of them found once; the top ten carry approximately 4.5%. Study results and limitations: F measure grouped same-batch samples tightly together. In multiple sclerosis, normalized Chao1 diversity was significantly below that of controls. A few TRBV segments occurring more often in patients than controls included TRBV5-6, TRBV5-1 and TRBV20-1.

The receptor's source is a girl aged 10 to 17 with multiple sclerosis. The sample taken for sequencing was blood. The V and J genes are TRBV2 and TRBJ2-6, with 7 bases fitting TRBD1. CDR3 residues: CASSSRDSPLSGANVLTF. In DNA form, the CDR3 reads TGTGCCAGCAGTTCCCGGGACAGCCCTCTCTCTGGGGCCAACGTCCTGACTTTC. The whole variable domain, remainder taken from reference TRBV2 and TRBJ2-6, is EPEVTQTPSHQVTQMGQEVILRCVPISNHLYFYWYRQILGQKVEFLVSFYNNEISEKSEIFDDQFSVERPDGSNFTLKIRSTKLEDSAMYFCASSSRDSPLSGANVLTFGAGSRLTVL.